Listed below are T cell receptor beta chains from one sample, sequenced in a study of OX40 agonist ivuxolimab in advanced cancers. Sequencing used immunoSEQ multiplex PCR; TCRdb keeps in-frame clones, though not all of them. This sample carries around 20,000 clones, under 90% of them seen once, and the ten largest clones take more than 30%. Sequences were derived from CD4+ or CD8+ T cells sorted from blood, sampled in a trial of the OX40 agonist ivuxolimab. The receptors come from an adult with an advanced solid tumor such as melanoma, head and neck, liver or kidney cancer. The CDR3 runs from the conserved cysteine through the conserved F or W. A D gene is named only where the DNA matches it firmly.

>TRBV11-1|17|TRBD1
CASSLETGLGSYNEQFF
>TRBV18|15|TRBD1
CASSSGTAYNQPQHF
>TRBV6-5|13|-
CASSRGPGYGYTF
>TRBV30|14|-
CALNSPRGANVLTF
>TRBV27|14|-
CASSFSALNSPLHF
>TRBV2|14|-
CASLPARMNTEAFF
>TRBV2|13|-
CASSQSGIYGYTF
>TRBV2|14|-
CASSVVGWNTEAFF
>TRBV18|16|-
CASSPTGSRTNEKLFF
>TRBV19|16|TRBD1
CASQDRVRSQNEKLFF
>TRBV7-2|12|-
CASSLTSYEQYF
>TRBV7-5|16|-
CASSLEFSGSPYTQYF
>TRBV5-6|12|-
CASSLKGSPLHF
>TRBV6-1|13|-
CASNRERSYEQYF
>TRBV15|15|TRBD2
CATATAGGGINEQFF
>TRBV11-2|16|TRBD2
CASSFELAGVGKTQYF
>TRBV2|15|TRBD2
CASSRTSGSTDTQYF
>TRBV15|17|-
CATSAGGQSSGANVLTF
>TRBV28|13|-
CASRDGGGETQYF
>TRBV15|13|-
CATSRDGTGELFF
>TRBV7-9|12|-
CASSLDTDTQYF
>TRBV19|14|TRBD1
CATADRGVSYEQYF
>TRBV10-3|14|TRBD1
CAISGGTGLHEQYF
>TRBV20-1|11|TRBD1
CSAKQGYEQYF
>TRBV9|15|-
CASSVGGTSRYEQYF
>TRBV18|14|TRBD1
CASQYRGSNEKLFF
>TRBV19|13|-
CASSPLAGETQYF
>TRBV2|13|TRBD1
CASAGGTNEKLFF
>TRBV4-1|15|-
CASSQGGGTAYEQYF
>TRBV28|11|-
CASSSEYEQYF
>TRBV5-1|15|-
CASSLSVLGTDTQYF
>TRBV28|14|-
CASSPAGAHQPQHF
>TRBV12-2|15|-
CASRLWDSFSYEQYF
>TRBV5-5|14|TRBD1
CASRGTGAAGELFF
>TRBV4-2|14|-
CASSQAGGPGELFF
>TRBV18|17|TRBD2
CASSARRLAGFGDTQYF
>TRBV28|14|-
CASQRTGPTGELFF
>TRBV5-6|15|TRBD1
CASSLQGQFYQPQHF
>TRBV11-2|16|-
CASSLSGGRESTEAFF
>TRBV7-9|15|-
CASSLVRGEVHEQYF
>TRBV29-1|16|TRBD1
CSVEDMGQGPNTEAFF
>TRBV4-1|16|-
CASSQSSGEGNQPQHF
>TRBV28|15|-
CASFVTVGENNEQFF
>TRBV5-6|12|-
CASSSTGYQQYF